The rows below give T cell receptor beta chains drawn from one sample of a study of identical twins. TCRdb called the 5' RACE reads again in MiXCR, with one record for every CDR3 protein. The table shows 300,000 to 350,000 distinct CDR3 sequences, with around an eighth occurring only once. The same sample was also studied in work on yellow fever vaccine responses in identical twins.

The sequenced sample was CD8+ T cells sorted from blood. These receptors originate from a woman under 30 in good health. Each CDR3 is given with its conserved first and last residue. The D gene is left open where the match is weak. Clone size is not always given. Where it is, it says once, few, many or a class for expanded clones.

>15|TRBJ2-2|-|few|TRBV9
CASSVAHPATGELFF
TGTGCCAGCAGCGTAGCCCACCCAGCCACCGGGGAGCTGTTTTTT
>15|TRBJ2-1|-|-|TRBV28
CASSFGPENYNEQFF
TGTGCCAGCAGTTTTGGGCCCGAGAACTACAATGAGCAGTTCTTC
>12|TRBJ2-1|-|few|TRBV19
CASSSPWNEQFF
TGTGCCAGTAGTTCACCGTGGAATGAGCAGTTCTTC
>17|TRBJ2-1|TRBD1|-|TRBV3-1
CASSQEAGQGVVGEQFF
TGTGCCAGCAGCCAAGAAGCAGGACAGGGTGTGGTCGGTGAGCAGTTCTTC
>16|TRBJ2-1|-|few|TRBV7-9
CASSQNRAPSYNEQFF
TGTGCCAGCAGCCAGAACAGGGCCCCCTCCTACAATGAGCAGTTCTTC
>14|TRBJ1-2|-|-|TRBV20-1
CSAGQSMGRYGYTF
TGCAGTGCTGGGCAATCTATGGGACGTTATGGCTACACCTTC
>17|TRBJ2-5|-|few|TRBV19
CASSSRPAPIPRETQYF
TGTGCCAGTAGTTCCCGACCGGCACCGATACCGAGGGAGACCCAGTACTTC
>14|TRBJ2-1|-|-|TRBV7-8
CASSLVAGPNEQFF
TGTGCCAGCAGCTTAGTGGCAGGGCCAAATGAGCAGTTCTTC
>16|TRBJ2-3|TRBD2|-|TRBV27
CASTNLLAGGQDTQYF
TGTGCCAGCACCAATCTGCTAGCGGGAGGTCAAGATACGCAGTATTTT
>15|TRBJ2-5|TRBD2|few|TRBV7-8
CASSHTAGGQETQYF
TGTGCCAGCAGCCATACTGCGGGGGGACAAGAGACCCAGTACTTC
>15|TRBJ2-2|-|few|TRBV7-9
CASSRTMEGTGELFF
TGTGCCAGCAGCCGTACGATGGAGGGCACCGGGGAGCTGTTTTTT
>16|TRBJ2-1|-|once|TRBV5-4
CASRLPSNTANNEQFF
TGTGCCAGCAGGTTGCCTTCAAATACAGCCAACAATGAGCAGTTCTTC
>13|TRBJ2-1|-|-|TRBV29-1
CSARLGGYNEQFF
TGCAGCGCCCGACTAGGGGGTTACAATGAGCAGTTCTTC
>13|TRBJ2-3|-|-|TRBV12-3/TRBV12-4
CASSGEGTDTQYF
TGTGCCAGCAGCGGGGAGGGCACAGATACGCAGTATTTT
>16|TRBJ1-1|-|-|TRBV3-1
CASSQDPGHKNTEAFF
TGTGCCAGCAGCCAAGACCCGGGACACAAGAACACTGAAGCTTTCTTT
>16|TRBJ2-3|TRBD2|-|TRBV20-1
CSARSGSQPGGDTKYF
TGCAGTGCTAGAAGCGGGAGCCAGCCCGGAGGAGATACGAAGTATTTT
>14|TRBJ2-5|-|-|TRBV6-5
CASSYSRFTETQYF
TGTGCCAGCAGTTACTCGAGATTTACGGAGACCCAGTACTTC
>11|TRBJ2-5|-|-|TRBV29-1
CSVDGRETQYF
TGCAGCGTTGATGGCCGGGAGACCCAGTACTTC
>16|TRBJ2-6|-|few|TRBV7-9
CASSSGTGPGANVLTF
TGTGCCAGCAGCTCAGGGACGGGCCCCGGGGCCAACGTCCTGACTTTC
>18|TRBJ2-1|TRBD1|-|TRBV4-1
CASSQPNRDSPSYNEQFF
TGCGCCAGCAGCCAGCCGAACCGGGACAGCCCTTCCTACAATGAGCAGTTCTTC
>14|TRBJ2-3|TRBD1|many|TRBV6-4
CASREDRATDTQYF
TGTGCCAGCAGAGAGGACAGGGCGACAGATACGCAGTATTTT
>16|TRBJ2-3|TRBD2|few|TRBV9
CASSTPRAGEVDTQYF
TGTGCCAGCAGCACCCCCCGTGCGGGGGAGGTAGATACGCAGTATTTT
>12|TRBJ2-4|-|-|TRBV6-6
CASSYSGDIQYF
TGTGCCAGCAGTTACTCGGGGGACATTCAGTACTTC
>16|TRBJ2-1|-|few|TRBV4-1
CASSQEALRAYNEQFF
TGCGCCAGCAGCCAAGAGGCCCTCAGGGCGTACAATGAGCAGTTCTTC
>11|TRBJ2-1|-|few|TRBV20-1
CSADFYNEQFF
TGCAGTGCCGACTTTTACAATGAGCAGTTCTTC
>17|TRBJ2-5|-|few|TRBV7-9
CASSLRGASYLPETQYF
TGTGCCAGCAGCTTAAGAGGGGCTTCCTACCTCCCAGAGACCCAGTACTTC
>19|TRBJ2-6|TRBD1|-|TRBV20-1
CSARVPYRGSLSGANVLTF
TGCAGTGCTAGAGTCCCGTACAGGGGTTCTCTCTCTGGGGCCAACGTCCTGACTTTC
>16|TRBJ2-3|-|-|TRBV7-2
CASSSGGDRSTDTQYF
TGTGCCAGCAGCTCCGGGGGGGACAGAAGCACAGATACGCAGTATTTT
>15|TRBJ2-1|-|-|TRBV10-2
CTSSESMALADSQFF
TGCACCAGCAGTGAGTCGATGGCTTTGGCTGACAGTCAGTTCTTC
>14|TRBJ2-7|TRBD2|many|TRBV7-9
CASSGTSDLYEQYF
TGTGCCAGCAGCGGGACTAGCGATCTCTACGAGCAGTACTTC
>13|TRBJ2-1|-|-|TRBV24-1
CATSDLPNNEQFF
TGTGCCACCAGTGATTTGCCCAACAATGAGCAGTTCTTC
>16|TRBJ1-2|-|-|TRBV7-2
CASSLPPGRKNYGYTF
TGTGCCAGCAGCTTACCTCCGGGACGTAAAAACTATGGCTACACCTTC
>17|TRBJ2-7|TRBD2|few|TRBV27
CASSLRSGLAGTYEQYF
TGTGCCAGCAGTTTAAGGAGTGGTCTAGCGGGAACCTACGAGCAGTACTTC
>14|TRBJ1-1|-|-|TRBV14
CASSQDPSAQEAFF
TGTGCCAGCAGCCAAGATCCCTCTGCCCAAGAAGCTTTCTTT
>17|TRBJ2-1|TRBD2|-|TRBV20-1
CSARKPGLAGLNNEQFF
TGCAGTGCTAGAAAACCGGGACTAGCGGGACTAAACAATGAGCAGTTCTTC
>16|TRBJ2-7|-|-|TRBV13
CASSLGLQGWAYEQYF
TGTGCCAGCAGCTTAGGCCTTCAGGGGTGGGCCTACGAGCAGTACTTC
>13|TRBJ2-7|TRBD2|few|TRBV20-1
CSVLAGDSYEQYF
TGCAGTGTACTAGCGGGAGACTCCTACGAGCAGTACTTC
>16|TRBJ2-7|TRBD2|-|TRBV4-1
CASRLTGLAETYEQYF
TGCGCCAGCAGACTAACGGGACTAGCGGAAACCTACGAGCAGTACTTC
>11|TRBJ2-1|-|many|TRBV29-1
CSGRDTNEQFF
TGCAGCGGTCGGGATACCAATGAGCAGTTCTTC
>12|TRBJ2-1|-|-|TRBV9
CASSDGGNEQFF
TGTGCCAGCAGCGACGGAGGGAATGAGCAGTTCTTC
>15|TRBJ1-1|-|-|TRBV6-1
CASSVRLTGNTEAFF
TGTGCCAGCAGTGTTCGCCTTACGGGGAACACTGAAGCTTTCTTT
>16|TRBJ2-3|-|-|TRBV4-1
CASSHPPLTRRDTQYF
TGCGCCAGCAGCCACCCCCCACTGACACGGAGAGATACGCAGTATTTT
>14|TRBJ2-3|-|-|TRBV4-2
CASSQEGGADTQYF
TGTGCCAGCAGCCAAGAAGGCGGCGCAGATACGCAGTATTTT
>19|TRBJ2-1|-|-|TRBV24-1
CATSSWVASNNSSYNEQFF
TGTGCCACCAGCAGTTGGGTGGCGAGCAACAACAGCTCCTACAATGAGCAGTTCTTC
>16|TRBJ2-1|-|many|TRBV15
CATSRAQGGVSNEQFF
TGTGCCACCAGCAGAGCTCAGGGGGGGGTCAGTAATGAGCAGTTCTTC
>15|TRBJ2-3|TRBD2|few|TRBV5-4
CASSFLADSTDTQYF
TGTGCCAGCAGCTTCCTAGCGGATAGCACAGATACGCAGTATTTT
>12|TRBJ1-4|-|few|TRBV12-3/TRBV12-4
CASSLGGDLLFF
TGTGCCAGCAGTTTAGGGGGCGACCTACTGTTTTTT
>18|TRBJ1-2|TRBD1|-|TRBV2
CASNGRLPTRTDRGGYTF
TGTGCCAGCAATGGGAGGCTCCCGACTCGAACAGACAGGGGCGGCTACACCTTC